This TCR beta chain originates from a study of shared clonotypes between healthy human individuals. Study-wide results and limits: A small donor pool kept down the genetic and exposure-history diversity that was represented.

The protocol was immunoSEQ multiplex PCR, while the TCRdb copy is restricted to in-frame clones and leaves out a portion. The sample has roughly 2,300,000 clones; about nine tenths are singletons. Germline V gene data show CDR1 as MDHEN and CDR2 as SYDVKM. CDR3 length: 15 residues. Trimming stripped 3 bases from V and 0 bases from J, with 9 bases between. Worth noting for this clone: Its cognate antigen is unknown.

The sample was naive CD4+ T cells from PBMCs. Described subset: CD45RA+ positively selected. The clonotype originates from a man in his late teens or twenties in good health. Some clones in this sample may be carry-over from other donors' samples. This chain joins TRBV28 and TRBJ2-1, with a weak D call TRBD2 (5 bases). The CDR3 DNA sequence: TGTGCCAGCAGTTTGGACTTCCGCTCCTACAATGAGCAGTTCTTC. This codes for CASSLDFRSYNEQFF.